Presented here are 5 T cell receptor beta chains from one specimen sequenced in a study of blood T cell repertoires in COVID-19. Sequenced by immunoSEQ multiplex PCR; TCRdb stores in-frame clones only, minus some. The data show 180,000 or so clones, approximately 82% seen once. Sequencing used PBMCs or T cells enriched from blood (not recorded which). The receptor source for this set is a woman aged 45-65 years in a cohort exposed to, infected with or recovered from COVID-19 (not recorded which).

This chain uses TRBV5-6 with TRBJ2-3; D gene ambiguous. The V end was cut by 0 bases, the J end by 5 bases, with 7 bases between. Germline CDR1 reads SGHDT; CDR2 reads YYEEEE. The CDR3 has 13 residues. This CDR3 reads CASSLGWRDTQYF. DNA for the CDR3: TGTGCCAGCAGCTTGGGATGGAGAGATACGCAGTATTTT.

CDR3 DNA: TGTGCCAGCAGCCGGGGGTCTGGCACAGATACGCAGTATTTT. Its translation: CASSRGSGTDTQYF. The chain links TRBV7-9 to TRBJ2-3, with TRBD2 as a possible D gene (6 bases). The length of the CDR3 is 14 residues. V was pared by 5 bases and J by 1 base, with 10 bases between. CDR1 SEHNR and CDR2 FQNEAQ come from the germline V gene (reference sequence).

The rearrangement uses TRBV24-1 and TRBJ2-7, with D hard to call. This CDR3 has 13 amino acids. Trimming shortened V by 4 bases and J by 2 bases, and 8 bases separated the two germline ends. Germline assignment: CDR1 KGHDR and CDR2 SFDVKD. As DNA, the CDR3 is TGTGCCACCAGTGAAACGGGTACCTACGAGCAGTACTTC. This codes for CATSETGTYEQYF.

This sequence joins TRBV15 and TRBJ2-1; 11 bases are a match to TRBD2. Germline V gene data show CDR1 as LNHNV and CDR2 as YYDKDF (reference sequence). The CDR3 covers 14 residues. J lost 7 bases, V lost 5 bases, and 4 bases had no gene match. CDR3 DNA sequence: TGTGCCACCAGCCCGGGACTAGCGGAAAATGAGCAGTTCTTC. Translated: CATSPGLAENEQFF.

CDR3 sequence (DNA): TGTGCCAGCAGCTCGGGACAGGGGACAGATACGCAGTATTTT. The encoded protein is CASSSGQGTDTQYF. The gene calls are TRBV5-8 and TRBJ2-3; 10 nucleotides align to TRBD1. Germline assignment: CDR1 SGHTS and CDR2 YDEGEE. With V trimmed by 3 bases and J by 3 bases, 1 base remained unmatched. The CDR3 contains 14 residues.